The next 14 T cell receptor beta chains were all read from a single sample in a study of T cells after yellow fever vaccination. TCRdb analysed the 5' RACE reads with MiXCR anew, one entry per CDR3 protein. The repertoire holds around 25,000 distinct CDR3 sequences, with roughly 3.4% as singletons. The specimen was PBMCs, either bulk or a sorted T-cell subset (CD4+, CD8+, memory, or dextramer-sorted; not recorded which), collected roughly 45 days after the first yellow fever vaccination. The receptors shown here come from a man aged 18 to 30 who received the YFV17D yellow fever vaccine.

In its sample, this clonotype was seen many times. The rearrangement links TRBV2 to TRBJ2-5; perhaps TRBD2 as D (6 bases). The CDR3 loop spans 11 amino acids. V dropped 6 bases and J dropped 5 bases, with 7 bases sitting between them. Per the germline V gene, CDR1 is SNHLY and CDR2 is FYNNEI. CDR3 DNA sequence: TGTGCCAGCAGACGGGAGGAGACCCAGTACTTC. Translation: CASRREETQYF.

This clonotype was observed many times. The V gene is TRBV19, the J gene TRBJ1-3; TRBD1 might be the D (5 bases). CDR1 LNHDA and CDR2 SQIVND come from the germline V gene (reference sequence). The CDR3 contains 16 residues. V was shortened by 3 bases and J by 1 base, with 13 bases between the two germline ends. The CDR3 is CASSIGAATSGNTIYF. For the CDR3, the DNA is TGTGCCAGTAGTATCGGGGCAGCTACATCTGGAAACACCATATATTTT.

This clonotype is labeled medium-sized. The chain carries TRBV15 and TRBJ1-5; D not resolved. This CDR3 has 13 residues. V shed 2 bases and J shed 11 bases, with 13 bases lying between them. Germline CDR1 is LNHNV and CDR2 is YYDKDF (reference sequence). The CDR3 here is CATSRNVRQAQHF. The CDR3 DNA reads TGTGCCACCAGCAGAAACGTAAGGCAGGCCCAGCATTTT.

This clonotype was observed many times. The rearrangement joins TRBV5-4 to TRBJ1-1, with D uncertain. Germline V CDR1 and CDR2: SGHNT, YYREEE (reference sequence). The germline V and J ends were trimmed by 4 bases and 4 bases, with 20 bases remaining between them. This CDR3 region has 16 residues. CDR3 sequence: CASSAGRVSVVTEAFF. CDR3 nucleotide sequence: TGTGCCAGCAGCGCAGGACGGGTCAGCGTTGTCACTGAAGCTTTCTTT.

This clonotype showed up many times. The chain recombines TRBV16 with TRBJ1-2; D remains unclear. V shed 4 bases and J shed 2 bases, with 17 bases lying between them. This CDR3 has 16 amino acids. CDR1 is KGHSY, CDR2 FQNENV, per germline. CDR3: CASSRGGRSQNYGYTF. Here the CDR3 DNA reads TGTGCCAGCAGCCGCGGAGGAAGGTCACAAAACTATGGCTACACCTTC.

This clonotype was found many times. The chain carries TRBV5-1 and TRBJ2-3; D gene ambiguous. V gave up 0 bases and J gave up 6 bases, with 8 bases separating them. The germline gives CDR1 SGHRS, CDR2 YFSETQ. The length of the CDR3 is 13 residues. In nucleotides, the CDR3 is TGCGCCAGCAGCTTGGCAACTGAGGATACGCAGTATTTT. Translating gives CASSLATEDTQYF.

This clonotype was observed many times. This chain joins TRBV5-1 and TRBJ1-1, with 9 bases fitting TRBD1. V was pared by 3 bases and J by 3 bases, with 6 bases of the junction left unmatched. The CDR3 contains 15 residues. The germline V gene encodes CDR1 SGHRS and CDR2 YFSETQ. The DNA for the CDR3 is TGCGCCAGCAGCTCACAGGGGGCCAGGGACACTGAAGCTTTCTTT. It is translated as CASSSQGARDTEAFF.

At least ten counts were recorded for this clonotype. The V call is TRBV7-2, the J call TRBJ1-2, with D hard to call. Trimming removed 1 base from V and 0 bases from J, with 9 bases in between. This CDR3 is built from 15 residues. Germline V lookup: CDR1 SGHTA, CDR2 FQGNSA. CDR3 bases: TGTGCCAGCAGCTTAGTTTCGGTGGCTAACTATGGCTACACCTTC. This encodes CASSLVSVANYGYTF.

At least ten counts were recorded for this clonotype. The chain joins TRBV7-3 to TRBJ2-1; D is uncertain. Germline V gives CDR1 SGHTA, CDR2 FQGTGA. The CDR3 has 14 amino acids. The V and J ends lost 4 bases and 0 bases respectively, with 7 bases between them. CDR3 nucleotides: TGTGCCAGCAGCTCCATCAGCTCCTACAATGAGCAGTTCTTC. Translated, it gives CASSSISSYNEQFF. Combining the CDR3 with reference TRBV7-3 and TRBJ2-1 gives the whole variable domain GAGVSQTPSNKVTEKGKYVELRCDPISGHTALYWYRQSLGQGPEFLIYFQGTGAADDSGLPNDRFFAVRPEGSVSTLKIQRTERGDSAVYLCASSSISSYNEQFFGPGTRLTVL.

This clonotype has at least ten counts. The chain carries TRBV27 and TRBJ2-7; D might be TRBD2 (6 bases). Germline V lookup: CDR1 MNHEY, CDR2 SMNVEV (reference sequence). Trimming removed 5 bases from V and 3 bases from J, with 17 bases in between. The CDR3 contains 15 residues. This CDR3 reads CASSQKPGRGYEQYF. CDR3 in DNA: TGTGCCAGCAGTCAAAAGCCCGGGAGAGGCTACGAGCAGTACTTC.

This clonotype was seen many times. V usage is TRBV20-1 and J usage is TRBJ1-6; 10 positions agree with TRBD1. The germline CDR1 and CDR2 sequences are DFQATT and SNEGSKA (reference sequence). CDR3 length: 15 residues. Trimming cost V 3 bases and J 7 bases; bases outside gene matches: 6. The CDR3 sequence is CSARTGGSGNSPLHF. CDR3 sequence (DNA): TGCAGTGCTAGGACAGGGGGCAGCGGGAATTCACCCCTCCACTTT.

There are many counts of this clonotype. The chain uses TRBV28 and TRBJ1-1, with D perhaps matching TRBD1 (6 bases). The CDR3 consists of 12 residues. V was cut by 6 bases and J by 10 bases, with 15 bases left in between. Germline CDR1 and CDR2: MDHEN and SYDVKM. CDR3 amino acids: CASRPGQRGAFF. The CDR3 DNA sequence: TGTGCCAGCAGACCTGGACAGCGTGGAGCTTTCTTT.

This clonotype was recorded at least ten times. This sequence joins TRBV18 and TRBJ2-7, with 10 bases lining up with TRBD1. The germline V gene encodes CDR1 KGHSH and CDR2 LQKENI. The CDR3 loop spans 14 amino acids. CDR3: CASSPPEWGQGLWV. CDR3 sequence (DNA): TGTGCCAGCTCACCACCTGAATGGGGACAGGGGCTGTGGGTC.

This clonotype showed up many times. The chain recombines TRBV18 with TRBJ2-1, with D uncertain. The CDR3 totals 14 residues. The V and J ends lost 7 bases and 0 bases respectively, with 10 bases between them. Germline V CDR1 and CDR2: KGHSH, LQKENI. In DNA, the CDR3 is TGTGCCAGCTGTCCCCCCAGCTCCTACAATGAGCAGTTCTTC. Encoded protein: CASCPPSSYNEQFF.